This record covers a single T cell receptor beta chain. Its antigen is not identified. These data originate in a study of T cells in localized non-small cell lung cancer. Regarding the study as a whole: Detection in adjacent lung was observed for a median around 55 of the top 100 tumor clones. Uninvolved neighboring lung showed the greatest T cell clonality, exceeding tumor.

The germline V gene encodes CDR1 ENHRY and CDR2 SYGVKD. The CDR3 is 13 amino acids. The germline V and J ends were trimmed by 7 bases and 7 bases, with 14 bases remaining between them. The method was immunoSEQ multiplex PCR; TCRdb's version includes in-frame clones alone and lacks a portion of them. This table holds over 20,000 clones, roughly 90% found once. This receptor was identified in a male donor aged 60 or over with stage I squamous cell lung carcinoma. The sequencing here drew on peripheral blood, taken before any cancer treatment. V gene TRBV10-3 combines with J gene TRBJ2-1; no firm D call. CDR3 amino acids: CAITGPPTNEQFF. Written as DNA, the CDR3 is TGTGCCATCACAGGTCCCCCCACAAATGAGCAGTTCTTC.